Sequencing of this T cell receptor beta chain was carried out in a study of CD8 T cells in Susac syndrome. Reverse transcription of roughly 0.45 to 1 ug RNA used random hexamers. Across 54 Vbeta and 13 Jbeta, immunoSEQ multiplex PCR amplified TCR beta CDR3. Via MiXCR, TCRdb re-called the immunoSEQ multiplex PCR reads, giving one row per CDR3 protein. Of some 120,000 distinct CDR3 sequences listed, approximately 93% were seen once; the top ten hold around 0.3%. Sequencing was carried out using CD8+ T cells from PBMCs. This TCR was sampled from a human donor with multiple sclerosis.

The CDR3 protein is CASSYGRGSDEQYF. In nucleotides, the CDR3 is TGCGCCAGCAGCTATGGACGGGGGTCCGACGAGCAGTACTTC. V is TRBV5-1 and J is TRBJ2-7; D possibly corresponds to TRBD2 (6 bases). V lost 3 bases, J lost 5 bases, and 15 bases lay in between. The CDR3 is 14 amino acids. Germline V CDR1 and CDR2: SGHRS, YFSETQ.